This TCR beta chain was recovered during a study of T cells in narcolepsy. Sequencing used immunoSEQ multiplex PCR; TCRdb keeps in-frame clones, though not all of them. The data contain around 35,000 clones, approximately 87% of them singletons. This clone came up once. V was pared by 0 bases and J by 5 bases, with 8 bases between. The CDR3 runs 15 residues. From germline, CDR1 is MGHRA and CDR2 YSYEKL. This receptor was taken from a human donor with narcolepsy. The sample comprised CD45RA- memory CD4+ T cells from PBMCs. This chain joins TRBV4-1 and TRBJ1-6; TRBD1 might be the D (6 bases). The CDR3 DNA reads TGCGCCAGCAGCCAAGAACAGGGCCATAATTCACCCCTCCACTTT. Residues: CASSQEQGHNSPLHF.